This TCR beta chain was identified in a study of vaccination and CD4 T cells after COVID-19. For the study at large: Taking of post-vaccine samples occurred a median 72 days after dose two (range 14 to 241). Overlapping SARS-CoV-2, HCoV-NL63, HCoV-OC43 and HCoV-229E spike peptides were used to stimulate cells. Regarding the study as a whole: Recorded median SARS-CoV-2-reactive clonotype numbers increased from about 20 to 38 without reaching significance.

With 2 bases removed from V and 6 bases from J, the gap between germline ends came to 14 bases. Looked up from germline, CDR1 is MNHEY and CDR2 is SMNVEV (reference sequence). The CDR3 is made up of 15 amino acids. The Oncomine TCR Beta short-read assay was what sequenced the DNA obtained from cultured CD4+ T cells. In TCRdb, the PCR reads were re-called with MiXCR into one record per CDR3 protein. The sample comprises 4,000 to 4,500 distinct CDR3 sequences, around two thirds of which are singletons, and less than 40% rests with the top ten. Stated treatment: roughly 11-day PBMC culture with coronavirus spike peptide pools or control peptides (ViraFEST assay). The unexposed donor's CD4+ T cells were collected before the COVID-19 pandemic (2011-2018). ViraFEST stimulated the growth of antigen-specific T cells using peptide pools and subsequently profiled their TCRs by sequencing. Notes on this clonotype: The antigen is undetermined.

What was sequenced was CD4+ T cells from blood, cultured in vitro. V is TRBV27 and J is TRBJ1-5; D possibly corresponds to TRBD1 (6 bases). This clonotype originated in a human donor in good health. The CDR3 sequence: CASSLEGGLGQPQHF. The CDR3 DNA follows: TGTGCCAGCAGTTTAGAAGGGGGGCTCGGTCAGCCCCAGCATTTT.